This TCR beta chain was sequenced in a study of blood T cell repertoires in COVID-19. Germline trimming cut 3 bases from V and 8 bases from J; bases unmatched to any gene: 5. Germline lookup yields CDR1 LNHDA and CDR2 SQIVND (reference sequence). This CDR3 has 13 residues. Measured with immunoSEQ multiplex PCR; TCRdb has only the in-frame clones, and not every one. The sample holds some 260,000 clones, 70% to 90% seen once. The receptor's source is a man between 18 and 35 years old with active or convalescent COVID-19. The sequenced material came from peripheral blood. The chain is built from TRBV19 and TRBJ1-2, with 8 bases identical to TRBD1. This CDR3 reads CASSMEGTGGYTF. Here the CDR3 DNA reads TGTGCCAGTAGTATGGAGGGGACAGGAGGCTACACCTTC.